This T cell receptor beta chain was sequenced in a study of cytomegalovirus exposure and HLA in healthy donors. This CDR3 has 15 amino acids. Germline values: CDR1 MGHDK, CDR2 SYGVNS. J lost 6 bases, V lost 4 bases, and 7 bases had no gene match. Data came from immunoSEQ multiplex PCR; TCRdb stores just in-frame clones and leaves some out. The sample gives about 160,000 clones, 70% to 90% of which show up once; 2.5% to 3% is in the top ten. Whole-study results and caveats: Altogether, about 160 TCR beta chains were recorded as cytomegalovirus-associated.

Regarding this clone: What it recognizes is unknown.

The V call is TRBV25-1, the J call TRBJ2-1; 9 bases fit TRBD2. The TCR comes from a man aged 18 to 29 in good health and CMV-seronegative. Sequenced: PBMCs. The CDR3 region is CASSATGTSINEQFF. In DNA form, the CDR3 reads TGTGCCAGCAGTGCCACCGGGACTAGCATCAATGAGCAGTTCTTC. Based on the CDR3 plus reference TRBV25-1 and TRBJ2-1, the full variable domain is EADIYQTPRYLVIGTGKKITLECSQTMGHDKMYWYQQDPGMELHLIHYSYGVNSTEKGDLSSESTVSRIRTEHFPLTLESARPSHTSQYLCASSATGTSINEQFFGPGTRLTVL.